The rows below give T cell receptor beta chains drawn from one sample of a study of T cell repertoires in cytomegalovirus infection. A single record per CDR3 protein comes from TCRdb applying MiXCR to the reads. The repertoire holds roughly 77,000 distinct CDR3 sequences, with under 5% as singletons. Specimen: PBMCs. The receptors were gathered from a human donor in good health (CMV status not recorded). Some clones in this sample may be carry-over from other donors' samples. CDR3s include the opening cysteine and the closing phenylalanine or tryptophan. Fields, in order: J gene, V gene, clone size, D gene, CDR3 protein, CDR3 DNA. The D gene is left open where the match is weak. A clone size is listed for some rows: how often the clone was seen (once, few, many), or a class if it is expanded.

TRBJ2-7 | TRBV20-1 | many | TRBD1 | CSAQDRDRAYEQYF | TGCAGTGCTCAAGACCGGGACAGGGCTTACGAGCAGTACTTC
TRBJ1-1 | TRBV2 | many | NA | CASKDTLNTEAFF | TGTGCCAGCAAAGACACACTGAACACTGAAGCTTTCTTT
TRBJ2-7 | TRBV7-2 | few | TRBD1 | CASSQHGDRDHEQYF | TGTGCCAGCAGCCAACATGGGGACAGGGACCACGAGCAGTACTTC
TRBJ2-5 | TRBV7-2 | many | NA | CASSFKGSGTQYF | TGTGCCAGCAGCTTTAAGGGCAGCGGGACCCAGTACTTC
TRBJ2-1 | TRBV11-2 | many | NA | CASSLGSGGYNEQFF | TGTGCCAGCAGTTTAGGAAGCGGAGGGTACAATGAGCAGTTCTTC
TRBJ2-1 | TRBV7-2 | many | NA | CASSLDPSYNEQFF | TGTGCCAGCAGCTTAGATCCATCCTACAATGAGCAGTTCTTC
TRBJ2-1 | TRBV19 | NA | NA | CASSWRRSNEQFF | TGTGCCAGTAGCTGGAGACGGAGCAATGAGCAGTTCTTC
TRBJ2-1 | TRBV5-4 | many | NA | CASSLDVGFSDEQFF | TGTGCCAGCAGCTTGGATGTAGGATTTAGCGATGAGCAGTTCTTC
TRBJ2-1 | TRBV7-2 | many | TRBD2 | CASSLVGLGREWNEQFF | TGTGCCAGCAGCTTAGTGGGACTAGGGCGGGAGTGGAATGAGCAGTTCTTC
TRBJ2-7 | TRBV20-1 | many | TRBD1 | CSAGTGLYEQYF | TGCAGTGCTGGGACAGGGCTATACGAGCAGTACTTC
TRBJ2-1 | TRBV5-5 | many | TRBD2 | CASSLISGGNNEQFF | TGTGCCAGCAGCTTGATTAGCGGGGGGAACAATGAGCAGTTCTTC
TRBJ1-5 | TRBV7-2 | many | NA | CASSLGNRRDQPQHF | TGTGCCAGCAGCTTAGGGAACAGGCGAGATCAGCCCCAGCATTTT
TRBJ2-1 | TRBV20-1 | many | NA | CSARDPWALNEQFF | TGCAGTGCTAGAGACCCCTGGGCACTCAATGAGCAGTTCTTC
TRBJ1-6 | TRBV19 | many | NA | CASSLAGVDTPLHF | TGTGCCAGTAGTCTGGCAGGGGTAGATACACCCCTCCACTTT
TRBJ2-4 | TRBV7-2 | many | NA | CASSPGTLGNIQYF | TGTGCCAGCAGCCCCGGCACTCTCGGAAACATTCAGTACTTC
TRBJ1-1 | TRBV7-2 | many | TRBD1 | CASSLANRGGTEAFF | TGTGCCAGCAGCTTAGCAAACAGGGGTGGCACTGAAGCTTTCTTT
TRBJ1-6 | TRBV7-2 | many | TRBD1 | CASNRDRQYSPLHF | TGTGCCAGCAACCGGGACAGGCAGTATTCACCCCTCCACTTT
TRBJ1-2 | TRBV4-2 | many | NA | CASSPTGQANYGYTF | TGTGCCAGCAGCCCCACGGGGCAAGCTAACTATGGCTACACCTTC
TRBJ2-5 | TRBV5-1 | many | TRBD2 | CASSFRPPAGGGETQYF | TGCGCCAGCAGCTTCCGCCCGCCAGCGGGAGGAGGAGAGACCCAGTACTTC
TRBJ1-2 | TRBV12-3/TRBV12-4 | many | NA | CASRANPAYGYTF | TGTGCCAGCAGAGCAAACCCAGCTTATGGCTACACCTTC
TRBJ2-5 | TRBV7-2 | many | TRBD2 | CASSPNEGGPWETQYF | TGTGCCAGCAGCCCGAACGAGGGAGGGCCATGGGAGACCCAGTACTTC
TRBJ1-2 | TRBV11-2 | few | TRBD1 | CASSLVQGQARPGYTF | TGTGCCAGCAGCTTAGTCCAAGGACAGGCGCGACCCGGCTACACCTTC
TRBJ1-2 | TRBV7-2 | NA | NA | CASSPDNYGYTF | TGTGCCAGCAGCCCCGACAACTATGGCTACACCTTC
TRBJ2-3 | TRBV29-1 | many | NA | CSVAYGFGTDTQYF | TGCAGCGTTGCCTATGGATTCGGCACAGATACGCAGTATTTT
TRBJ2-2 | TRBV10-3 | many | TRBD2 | CAIRIGGAHRELFF | TGTGCCATCAGGATCGGGGGGGCTCACCGGGAGCTGTTTTTT
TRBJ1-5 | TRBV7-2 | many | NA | CASAPASGRGNQPQHF | TGTGCCAGCGCCCCCGCGAGCGGACGGGGGAATCAGCCCCAGCATTTT
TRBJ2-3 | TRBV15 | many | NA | CATSRDPSGTDTQYF | TGTGCCACCAGCAGAGATCCTAGCGGCACAGATACGCAGTATTTT
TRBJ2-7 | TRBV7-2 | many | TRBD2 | CASAKGSGGSYEQYF | TGTGCCTCCGCTAAAGGGAGCGGGGGGTCCTACGAGCAGTACTTC
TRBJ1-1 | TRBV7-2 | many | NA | CASSLNPGNTEAFF | TGTGCCAGCAGCTTAAATCCGGGTAACACTGAAGCTTTCTTT
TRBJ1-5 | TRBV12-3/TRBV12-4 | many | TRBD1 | CASRFQSGTASNQPQHF | TGTGCCAGCAGGTTCCAATCCGGGACAGCTAGCAATCAGCCCCAGCATTTT
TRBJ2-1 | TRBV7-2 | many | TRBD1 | CASSPRTGSPYNEQFF | TGTGCCAGCAGCCCCAGGACAGGGTCCCCCTACAATGAGCAGTTCTTC
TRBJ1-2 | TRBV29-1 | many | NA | CSVLAGYGYTF | TGCAGCGTTCTCGCAGGCTATGGCTACACCTTC
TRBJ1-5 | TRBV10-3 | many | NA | CAISERGGSNQPQHF | TGTGCCATCAGTGAGCGAGGGGGGAGCAATCAGCCCCAGCATTTT
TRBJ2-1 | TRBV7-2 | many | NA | CASSFVEVYNEQFF | TGTGCCAGCAGCTTTGTGGAGGTCTACAATGAGCAGTTCTTC
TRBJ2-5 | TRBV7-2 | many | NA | CASNDRLQETQYF | TGTGCCAGCAATGACCGACTCCAAGAGACCCAGTACTTC
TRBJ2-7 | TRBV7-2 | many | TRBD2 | CASSITGTSDSFEQYF | TGTGCCAGCAGCATCACCGGGACTAGTGATTCCTTCGAGCAGTACTTC
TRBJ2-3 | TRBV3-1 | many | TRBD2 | CASRLAGSPDTQYF | TGTGCCAGCAGGCTAGCGGGCTCCCCAGATACGCAGTATTTT
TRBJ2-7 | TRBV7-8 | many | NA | CASSLGLKTYEQYF | TGTGCCAGCAGCTTAGGACTAAAGACCTACGAGCAGTACTTC
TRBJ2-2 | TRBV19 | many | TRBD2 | CASTVAGVNTGELFF | TGTGCCAGTACCGTGGCGGGAGTGAACACCGGGGAGCTGTTTTTT
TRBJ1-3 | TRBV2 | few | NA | CASSVGAPSGNTIYF | TGTGCCAGCAGTGTTGGTGCTCCCTCTGGAAACACCATATATTTT
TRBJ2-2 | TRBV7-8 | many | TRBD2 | CASSLGGSGRVTGELFF | TGTGCCAGCAGCTTAGGCGGTAGCGGGAGAGTTACCGGGGAGCTGTTTTTT
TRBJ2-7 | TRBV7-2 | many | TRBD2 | CASSLRLVGRAGGYEQYF | TGTGCCAGCAGCTTAAGGCTCGTGGGACGGGCGGGAGGCTACGAGCAGTACTTC
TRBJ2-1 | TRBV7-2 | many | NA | CASSKKGGDRRYNEQFF | TGTGCCAGCAGCAAAAAGGGGGGGGACAGGCGCTACAATGAGCAGTTCTTC
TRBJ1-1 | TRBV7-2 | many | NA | CASRGPHGGTEAFF | TGTGCCAGCAGAGGGCCTCACGGGGGGACTGAAGCTTTCTTT
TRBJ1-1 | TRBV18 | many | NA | CASSPFSGNTEAFF | TGTGCCAGCTCACCATTCAGCGGTAACACTGAAGCTTTCTTT
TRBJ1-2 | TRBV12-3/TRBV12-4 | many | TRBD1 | CASVPPGQGFYGYTF | TGTGCCAGCGTACCGCCGGGACAGGGGTTTTATGGCTACACCTTC
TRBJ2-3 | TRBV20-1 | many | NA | CSAGKDGPSGTDTQYF | TGCAGTGCTGGCAAGGACGGCCCATCAGGCACAGATACGCAGTATTTT
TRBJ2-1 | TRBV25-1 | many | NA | CASRGSASEIGANEQFF | TGTGCCAGCAGGGGGTCGGCTAGTGAGATAGGTGCCAATGAGCAGTTCTTC
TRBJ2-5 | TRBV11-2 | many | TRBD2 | CASSPQGLAGETQYF | TGTGCCAGCAGCCCCCAGGGACTAGCTGGAGAGACCCAGTACTTC
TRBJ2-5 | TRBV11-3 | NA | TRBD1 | CASSISGTGGETQYF | TGTGCCAGCAGCATATCCGGGACAGGGGGAGAGACCCAGTACTTC
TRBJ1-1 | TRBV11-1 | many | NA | CASSLGAGNYPRTEAFF | TGTGCCAGCAGCTTGGGGGCAGGGAACTACCCGAGGACTGAAGCTTTCTTT
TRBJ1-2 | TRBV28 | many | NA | CASSTTARGYTF | TGTGCCAGCAGTACTACCGCTCGGGGCTACACCTTC
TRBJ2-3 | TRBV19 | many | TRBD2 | CASSSGAGGHTQYF | TGTGCCAGTAGTTCCGGAGCGGGGGGACATACGCAGTATTTT
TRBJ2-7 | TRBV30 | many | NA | CAWSGFGYEQYF | TGTGCCTGGAGTGGTTTTGGCTACGAGCAGTACTTC
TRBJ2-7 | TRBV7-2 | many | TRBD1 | CASTSTGTGSSEQYF | TGTGCCAGCACGTCAACCGGGACAGGATCATCCGAGCAGTACTTC